This T cell receptor beta chain was sequenced for a study of blood T cell repertoires in COVID-19 (dated by TCRdb to 2020 to 2021). For the wider study: The collaborator samples originated in the United States, Italy and Spain and spanned the acute and convalescent phases of COVID-19. The material from the prospective study consisted of cDNA or gDNA derived from T cells, B-cell-depleted T cells, or PBMCs. Deeply sampled blood TCRbeta repertoires from subjects exposed to, actively infected with, or recovered from COVID-19 were included in the dataset. The repertoires were made available in a free public database intended to serve as a resource for research on the immune response to SARS-CoV-2. Samples were obtained from the ongoing ImmuneRACE study (first 160 participants) and from about 1,300 subjects provided by 6 global collaborators. A de-identified subject ID, COVID-19 status, age in years and sex were almost always included in the sample metadata. Where HLA class I and class II types were available, the types were taken from metadata supplied by the sample provider, not from assay-based typing. Study-wide conclusions, independent of this receptor: How much clinical and demographic metadata was included differed by source and by participant, and the metadata was provided uncurated.

The immunoSEQ Assay, a bias-controlled multiplex PCR, was used to amplify TCRbeta CDR3 regions from genomic DNA. As for how the authors treated the data: Within the assay, amplification of reference gene primers was used to estimate how many nucleated cells each sample contained. To quantify the absolute abundance of each unique TCRbeta CDR3 rearrangement, sequence reads were collapsed and filtered. For each sample, productive Simpson clonality was calculated as the square root of Simpson's diversity index across productive rearrangements. This immuneACCESS table, as held by TCRdb, lists in-frame sequences with V and J called but not all clones. Of the missing ones, under half trace to an unresolved V gene in checked studies; the others have no known cause. V and J calls and clone size are those listed in that table; D and trimming were worked out from the DNA. Across this sample there are about 110,000 clones, with around 66% seen only once. Jointly, the top ten make up 5% to 6.5% of the sample.

With regard to this clone: Its binding antigen is unknown. One base away there is no much larger clone; base qualities are not given.

The germline V gene (reference sequence) sets CDR1 to MNHEY and CDR2 to SMNVEV. The CDR3 has 13 amino acids, counting the end cysteine and phenylalanine. The entry retains the CDR3 DNA only, 39 bases that are in frame from base 1. Trimming costs V 5 bases and J 7 bases, and their ends lie 13 bases apart. Each collaborating institution followed its own protocols to collect whole blood in K2EDTA tubes. For TCRbeta analysis, collaborators shipped samples in one of three forms: frozen whole blood, isolated PBMCs, or DNA extracted from either of those sample types. The receptor comes from a man at least 80 years old with acute or convalescent COVID-19. The sequenced material came from peripheral blood. The rearrangement combines TRBV27 with TRBJ2-3; confidence is insufficient to name the D gene. The bases read TGTGCCAGCAGTGCCCGACTCCTCAATACGCAGTATTTT. It specifies CASSARLLNTQYF.